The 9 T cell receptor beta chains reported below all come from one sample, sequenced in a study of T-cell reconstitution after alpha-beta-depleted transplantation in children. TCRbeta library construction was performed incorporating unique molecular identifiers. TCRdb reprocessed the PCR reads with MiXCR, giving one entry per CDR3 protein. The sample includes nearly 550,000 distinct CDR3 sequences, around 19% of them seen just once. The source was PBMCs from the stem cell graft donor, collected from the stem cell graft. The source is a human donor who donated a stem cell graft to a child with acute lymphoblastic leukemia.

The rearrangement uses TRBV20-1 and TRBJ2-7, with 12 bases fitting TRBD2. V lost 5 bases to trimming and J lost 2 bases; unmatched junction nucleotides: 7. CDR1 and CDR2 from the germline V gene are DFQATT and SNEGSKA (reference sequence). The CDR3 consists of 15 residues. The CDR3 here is CSAPPRTSGAYEQYF. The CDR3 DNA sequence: TGCAGTGCTCCCCCCCGGACTAGCGGGGCCTACGAGCAGTACTTC.

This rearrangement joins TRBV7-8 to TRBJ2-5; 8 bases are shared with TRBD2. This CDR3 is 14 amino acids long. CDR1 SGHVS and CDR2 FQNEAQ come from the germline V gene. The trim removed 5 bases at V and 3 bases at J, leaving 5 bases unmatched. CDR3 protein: CASSGPGLEETQYF. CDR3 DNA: TGTGCCAGCAGCGGACCGGGACTAGAAGAGACCCAGTACTTC.

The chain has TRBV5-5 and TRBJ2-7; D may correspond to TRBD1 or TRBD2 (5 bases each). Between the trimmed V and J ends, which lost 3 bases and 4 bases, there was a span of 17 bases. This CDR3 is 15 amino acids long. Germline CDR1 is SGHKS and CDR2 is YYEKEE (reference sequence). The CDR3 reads CASSSPGPTYYEQYF. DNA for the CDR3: TGTGCCAGCAGCTCGCCGGGACCCACATATTACGAGCAGTACTTC.

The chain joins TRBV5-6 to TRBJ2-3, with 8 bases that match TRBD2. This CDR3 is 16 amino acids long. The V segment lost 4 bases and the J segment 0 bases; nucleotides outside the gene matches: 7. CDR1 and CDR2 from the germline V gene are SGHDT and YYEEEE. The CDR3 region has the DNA TGTGCCAGCAGCCGGGAGGGGAGCGGGAGCACAGATACGCAGTATTTT. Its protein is CASSREGSGSTDTQYF.

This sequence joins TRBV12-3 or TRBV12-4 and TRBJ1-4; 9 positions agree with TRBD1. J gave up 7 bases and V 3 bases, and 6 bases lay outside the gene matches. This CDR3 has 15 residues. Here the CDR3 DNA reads TGTGCCAGCAGTTTGGGACAGGGAGGGGGTGAAAAACTGTTTTTT. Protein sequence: CASSLGQGGGEKLFF.

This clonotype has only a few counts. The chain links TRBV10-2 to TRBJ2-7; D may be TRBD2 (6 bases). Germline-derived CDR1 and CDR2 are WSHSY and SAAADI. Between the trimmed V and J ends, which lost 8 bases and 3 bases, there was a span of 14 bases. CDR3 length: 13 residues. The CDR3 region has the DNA TGCGCCAGCCTGATGGCGGGATACTACGAGCAGTACTTC. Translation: CASLMAGYYEQYF.

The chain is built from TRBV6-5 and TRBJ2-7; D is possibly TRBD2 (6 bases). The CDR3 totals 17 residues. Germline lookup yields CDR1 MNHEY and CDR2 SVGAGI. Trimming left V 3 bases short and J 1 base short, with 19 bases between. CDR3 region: CASSYRGRGTESYEQYF. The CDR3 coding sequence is TGTGCCAGCAGTTATCGTGGACGCGGGACCGAGTCCTACGAGCAGTACTTC.

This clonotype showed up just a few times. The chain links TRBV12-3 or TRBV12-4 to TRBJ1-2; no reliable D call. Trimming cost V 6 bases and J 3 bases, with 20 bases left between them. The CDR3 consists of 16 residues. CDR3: CASSVFRLLRDYGYTF. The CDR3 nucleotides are TGTGCCAGCAGCGTTTTTCGACTATTGAGGGACTATGGCTACACCTTC.

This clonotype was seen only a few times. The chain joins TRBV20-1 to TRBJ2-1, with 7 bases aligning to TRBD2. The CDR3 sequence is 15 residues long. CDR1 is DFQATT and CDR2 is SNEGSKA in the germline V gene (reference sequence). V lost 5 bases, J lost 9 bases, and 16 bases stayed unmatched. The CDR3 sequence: CSAQGWGTILGEQFF. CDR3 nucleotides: TGCAGTGCTCAAGGTTGGGGGACTATTTTGGGTGAGCAGTTCTTC.